This TCR beta chain stems from a study of vaccination and CD4 T cells after COVID-19. The CDR3 has 15 residues. V trimming: 2 bases; J trimming: 6 bases; junction bases outside the gene matches: 8. Germline V gives CDR1 SGHTA, CDR2 FQGNSA. CD4+ T cells that had been cultured provided DNA sequenced with the Oncomine TCR Beta short-read assay. TCRdb called the PCR reads again in MiXCR, with one record for every CDR3 protein. The data show about 15,000 distinct CDR3 sequences, around half seen once. Comment on this clonotype: The antigen is undetermined.

Treatment indicated: approximately nine-day PBMC culture with coronavirus spike peptide pools or control peptides (ViraFEST assay). ViraFEST stimulated the growth of antigen-specific T cells using peptide pools and subsequently profiled their TCRs by sequencing. The sequenced material came from CD4+ T cells from blood, cultured in vitro. This sequence originates from a human donor who had recovered from COVID-19. The V and J genes are TRBV7-2 and TRBJ1-2; TRBD1 matches at 8 bases. The CDR3 bases are TGTGCCAGCAGCTTAAGGACCGACAGGGGAAATGGCTACACCTTC. The encoded protein is CASSLRTDRGNGYTF.